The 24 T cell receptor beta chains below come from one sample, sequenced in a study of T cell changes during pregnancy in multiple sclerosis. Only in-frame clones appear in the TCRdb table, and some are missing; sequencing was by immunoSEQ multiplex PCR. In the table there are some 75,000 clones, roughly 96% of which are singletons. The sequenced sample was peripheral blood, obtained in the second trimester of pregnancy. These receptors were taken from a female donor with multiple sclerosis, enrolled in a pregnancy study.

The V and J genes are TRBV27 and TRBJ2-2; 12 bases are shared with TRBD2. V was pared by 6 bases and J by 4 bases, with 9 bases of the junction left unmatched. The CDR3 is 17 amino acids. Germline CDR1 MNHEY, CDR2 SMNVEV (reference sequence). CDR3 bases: TGTGCCAGCAGACATCGACTAGCGGGAGAACCCACCGGGGAGCTGTTTTTT. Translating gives CASRHRLAGEPTGELFF.

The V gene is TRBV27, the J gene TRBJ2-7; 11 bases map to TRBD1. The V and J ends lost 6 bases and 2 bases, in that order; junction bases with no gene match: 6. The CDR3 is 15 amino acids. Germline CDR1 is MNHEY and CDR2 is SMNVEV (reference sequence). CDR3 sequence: CASSLDRGQTYEQYF. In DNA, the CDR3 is TGTGCCAGCAGCCTGGACAGGGGGCAAACCTACGAGCAGTACTTC.

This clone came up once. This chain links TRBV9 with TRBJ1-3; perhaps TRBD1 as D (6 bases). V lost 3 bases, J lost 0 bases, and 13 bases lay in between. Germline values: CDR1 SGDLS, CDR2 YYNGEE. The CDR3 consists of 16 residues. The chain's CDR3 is CASSEGGVFSGNTIYF. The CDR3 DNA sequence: TGTGCCAGCAGCGAGGGGGGGGTATTCTCTGGAAACACCATATATTTT.

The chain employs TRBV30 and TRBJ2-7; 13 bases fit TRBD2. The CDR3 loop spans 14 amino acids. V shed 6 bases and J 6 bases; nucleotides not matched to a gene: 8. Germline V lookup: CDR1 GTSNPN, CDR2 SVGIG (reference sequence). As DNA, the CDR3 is TGTGCCTGCTCCGGACTAGCGGGAGTAGTCGAGCAGTACTTC. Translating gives CACSGLAGVVEQYF. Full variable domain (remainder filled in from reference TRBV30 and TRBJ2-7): SQTIHQWPATLVQPVGSPLSLECTVEGTSNPNLYWYRQAAGRGLQLLFYSVGIGQISSEVPQNLSASRPQDRQFILSSKKLLLSDSGFYLCACSGLAGVVEQYFGPGTRLTVT.

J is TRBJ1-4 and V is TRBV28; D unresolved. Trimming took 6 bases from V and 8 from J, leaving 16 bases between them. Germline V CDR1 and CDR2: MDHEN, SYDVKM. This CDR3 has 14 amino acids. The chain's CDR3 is CASSRPNTGEKLFF. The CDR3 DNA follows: TGTGCCAGCAGCCGTCCCAATACGGGGGAAAAACTGTTTTTT.

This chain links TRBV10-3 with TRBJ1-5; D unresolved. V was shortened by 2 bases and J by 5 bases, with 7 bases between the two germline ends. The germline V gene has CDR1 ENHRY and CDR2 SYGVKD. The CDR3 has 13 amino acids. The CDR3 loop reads CAISEVGDQPQHF. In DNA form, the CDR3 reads TGTGCCATCAGTGAGGTAGGAGATCAGCCCCAGCATTTT.

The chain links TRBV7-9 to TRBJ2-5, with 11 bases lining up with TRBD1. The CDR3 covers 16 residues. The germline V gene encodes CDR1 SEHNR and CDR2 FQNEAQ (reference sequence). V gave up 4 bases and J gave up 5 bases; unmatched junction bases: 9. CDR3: CASSSRTGGVEETQYF. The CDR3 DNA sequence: TGTGCCAGCAGCTCCAGGACAGGGGGCGTGGAGGAGACCCAGTACTTC.

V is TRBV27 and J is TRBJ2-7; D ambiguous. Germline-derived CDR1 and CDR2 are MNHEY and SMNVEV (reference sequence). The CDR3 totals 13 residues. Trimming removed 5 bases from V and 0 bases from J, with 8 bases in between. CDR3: CASSPRVSYEQYF. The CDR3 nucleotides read TGTGCCAGCAGTCCCCGGGTCTCCTACGAGCAGTACTTC.

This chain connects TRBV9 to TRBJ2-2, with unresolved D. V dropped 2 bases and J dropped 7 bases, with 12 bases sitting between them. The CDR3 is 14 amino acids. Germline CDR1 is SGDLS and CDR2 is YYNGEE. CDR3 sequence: CASSVDWVGGELFF. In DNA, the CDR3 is TGTGCCAGCAGCGTTGACTGGGTAGGCGGGGAGCTGTTTTTT.

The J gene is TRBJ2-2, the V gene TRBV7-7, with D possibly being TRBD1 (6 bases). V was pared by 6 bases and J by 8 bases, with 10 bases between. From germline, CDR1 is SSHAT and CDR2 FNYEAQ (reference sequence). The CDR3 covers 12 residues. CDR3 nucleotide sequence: TGTGCCAGCAGTTATGACAGGGGGGAGCTGTTTTTT. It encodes CASSYDRGELFF.

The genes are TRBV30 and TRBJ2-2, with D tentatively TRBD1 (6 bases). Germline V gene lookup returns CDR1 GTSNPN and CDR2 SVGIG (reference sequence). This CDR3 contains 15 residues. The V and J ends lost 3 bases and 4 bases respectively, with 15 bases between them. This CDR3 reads CAWRYGRGSTGELFF. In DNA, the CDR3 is TGTGCCTGGAGGTATGGCAGGGGTAGCACCGGGGAGCTGTTTTTT.

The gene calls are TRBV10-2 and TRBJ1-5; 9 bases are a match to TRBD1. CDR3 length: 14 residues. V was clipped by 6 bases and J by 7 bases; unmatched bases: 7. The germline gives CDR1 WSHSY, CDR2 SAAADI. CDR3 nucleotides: TGCGCCAGCAGGAAGGGACAGGGTCAACAGCCCCAGCATTTT. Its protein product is CASRKGQGQQPQHF.

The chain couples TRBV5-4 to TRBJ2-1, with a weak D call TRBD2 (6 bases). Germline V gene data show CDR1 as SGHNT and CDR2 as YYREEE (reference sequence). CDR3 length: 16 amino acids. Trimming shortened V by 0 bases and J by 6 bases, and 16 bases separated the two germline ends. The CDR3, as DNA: TGTGCCAGCAGCTTGGTTGCGGGACTGCCCACCAATGAGCAGTTCTTC. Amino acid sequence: CASSLVAGLPTNEQFF. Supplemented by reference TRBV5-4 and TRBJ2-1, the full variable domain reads ETGVTQSPTHLIKTRGQQVTLRCSSQSGHNTVSWYQQALGQGPQFIFQYYREEENGRGNFPPRFSGLQFPNYSSELNVNALELDDSALYLCASSLVAGLPTNEQFFGPGTRLTVL.

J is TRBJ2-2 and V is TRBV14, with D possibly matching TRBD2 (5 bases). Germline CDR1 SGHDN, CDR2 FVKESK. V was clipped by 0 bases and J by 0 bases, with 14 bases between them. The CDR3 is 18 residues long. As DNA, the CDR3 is TGTGCCAGCAGCCAAGATGGGCGTCGGAGGACGAACACCGGGGAGCTGTTTTTT. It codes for CASSQDGRRRTNTGELFF. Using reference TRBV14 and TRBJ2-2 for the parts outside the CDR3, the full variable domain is EAGVTQFPSHSVIEKGQTVTLRCDPISGHDNLYWYRRVMGKEIKFLLHFVKESKQDESGMPNNRFLAERTGGTYSTLKVQPAELEDSGVYFCASSQDGRRRTNTGELFFGEGSRLTVL.

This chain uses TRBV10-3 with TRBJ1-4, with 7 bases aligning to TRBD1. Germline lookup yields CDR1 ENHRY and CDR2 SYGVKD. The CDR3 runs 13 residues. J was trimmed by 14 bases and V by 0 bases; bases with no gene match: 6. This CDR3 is CAISESEGAKLFF. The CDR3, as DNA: TGTGCCATCAGTGAGTCGGAGGGGGCAAAGCTGTTTTTT.

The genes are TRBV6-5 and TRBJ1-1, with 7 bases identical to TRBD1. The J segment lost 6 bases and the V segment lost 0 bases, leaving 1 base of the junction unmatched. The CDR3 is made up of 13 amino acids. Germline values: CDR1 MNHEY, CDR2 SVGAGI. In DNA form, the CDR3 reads TGTGCCAGCAGTTACTCAGGGGGCGCTGAAGCTTTCTTT. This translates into CASSYSGGAEAFF.

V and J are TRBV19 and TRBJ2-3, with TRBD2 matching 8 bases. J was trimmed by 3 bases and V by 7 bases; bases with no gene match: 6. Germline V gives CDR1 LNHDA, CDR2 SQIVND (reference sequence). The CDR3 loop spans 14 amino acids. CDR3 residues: CASKAGGGTDTQYF. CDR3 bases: TGTGCCAGTAAGGCGGGAGGAGGGACAGATACGCAGTATTTT.

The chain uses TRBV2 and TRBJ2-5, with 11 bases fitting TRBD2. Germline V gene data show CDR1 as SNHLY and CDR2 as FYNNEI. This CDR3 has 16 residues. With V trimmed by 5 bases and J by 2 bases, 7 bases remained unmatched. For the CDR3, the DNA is TGTGCCAGCAGTAAGACTAGCGGGATGATACAAGAGACCCAGTACTTC. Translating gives CASSKTSGMIQETQYF.

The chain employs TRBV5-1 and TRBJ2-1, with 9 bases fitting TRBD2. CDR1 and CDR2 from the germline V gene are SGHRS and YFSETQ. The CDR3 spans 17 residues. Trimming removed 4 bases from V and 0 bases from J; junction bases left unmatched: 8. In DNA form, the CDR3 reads TGCGCCAGCAGCCCGGGACTAGCCGCGCTCTCCTACAATGAGCAGTTCTTC. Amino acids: CASSPGLAALSYNEQFF.

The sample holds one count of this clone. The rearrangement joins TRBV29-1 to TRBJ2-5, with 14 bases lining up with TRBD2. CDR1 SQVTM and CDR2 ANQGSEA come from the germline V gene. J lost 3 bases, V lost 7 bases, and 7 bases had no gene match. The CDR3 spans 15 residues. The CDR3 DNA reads TGCAGCGCGGGAGGGGGACTAGCGGGAGAAGAGACCCAGTACTTC. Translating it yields CSAGGGLAGEETQYF. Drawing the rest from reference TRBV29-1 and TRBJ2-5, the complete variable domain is SAVISQKPSRDICQRGTSLTIQCQVDSQVTMMFWYRQQPGQSLTLIATANQGSEATYESGFVIDKFPISRPNLTFSTLTVSNMSPEDSSIYLCSAGGGLAGEETQYFGPGTRLLVL.

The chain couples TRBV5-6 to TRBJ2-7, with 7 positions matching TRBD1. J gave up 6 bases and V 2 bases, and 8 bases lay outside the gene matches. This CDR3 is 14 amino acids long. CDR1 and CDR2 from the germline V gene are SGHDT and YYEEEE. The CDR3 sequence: CASSLGQGDREQYF. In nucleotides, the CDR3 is TGTGCCAGCAGCTTAGGGCAGGGGGACCGCGAGCAGTACTTC.

The CDR3 DNA sequence: TGTGCCAGCAGCCGACATAACACCGGGGAGCTGTTTTTT. This codes for CASSRHNTGELFF. The chain has TRBV4-2 and TRBJ2-2, with D unclear. The V gene lost 4 bases and the J gene lost 2 bases, with 5 bases spanning the gap. The CDR3 contains 13 residues. Germline V CDR1 and CDR2: LGHNA, YNFKEQ.

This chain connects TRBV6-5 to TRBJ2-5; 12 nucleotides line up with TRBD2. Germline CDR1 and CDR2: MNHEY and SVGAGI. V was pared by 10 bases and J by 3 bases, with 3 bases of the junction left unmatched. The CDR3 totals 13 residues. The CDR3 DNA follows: TGTGCCACCAGGACTAGCGGGGAAGAGACCCAGTACTTC. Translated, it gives CATRTSGEETQYF.

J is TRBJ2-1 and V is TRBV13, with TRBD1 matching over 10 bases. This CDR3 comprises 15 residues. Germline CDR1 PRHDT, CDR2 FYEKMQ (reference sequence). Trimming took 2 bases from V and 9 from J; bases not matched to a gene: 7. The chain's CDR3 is CASSLRQGAKGEQFF. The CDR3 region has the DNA TGTGCCAGCAGCTTAAGACAGGGGGCAAAGGGTGAGCAGTTCTTC. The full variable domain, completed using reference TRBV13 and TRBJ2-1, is AAGVIQSPRHLIKEKRETATLKCYPIPRHDTVYWYQQGPGQDPQFLISFYEKMQSDKGSIPDRFSAQQFSDYHSELNMSSLELGDSALYFCASSLRQGAKGEQFFGPGTRLTVL.